A single sample is the source of the 24 T cell receptor beta chains below, sequenced in a study of blood T cell repertoires in COVID-19. TCRdb's copy holds only in-frame clones and misses some; the assay was immunoSEQ multiplex PCR. The sample records about 150,000 clones, roughly 80% being singletons. Sequencing was carried out using peripheral blood. These receptors were obtained from a man aged 50 to 59 with active or convalescent COVID-19.

The CDR3, as DNA: TGTGCCAGCAGTTACGGGGGGGCTAATGAAAAACTGTTTTTT. Residues: CASSYGGANEKLFF. The V and J genes are TRBV6-5 and TRBJ1-4; tentative D call: TRBD1 (5 bases). This CDR3 has 14 amino acids. Germline loops: CDR1 MNHEY, CDR2 SVGAGI. Trimming removed 2 bases from V and 3 bases from J, with 7 bases in between.

The chain carries TRBV7-9 and TRBJ2-1; D might be TRBD2 (5 bases). The CDR3 extends over 16 amino acids. Germline values: CDR1 SEHNR, CDR2 FQNEAQ (reference sequence). The germline V and J ends were trimmed by 2 bases and 4 bases, with 15 bases remaining between them. For the CDR3, the DNA is TGTGCCAGCAGCTTATCCGTCCCTAGCCCGTACAATGAGCAGTTCTTC. Encoded protein: CASSLSVPSPYNEQFF.

The J gene is TRBJ2-7, the V gene TRBV6-4; no clear D. V lost 2 bases and J 3 bases, leaving 8 bases between the germline ends. CDR3 length: 13 residues. Germline-derived CDR1 and CDR2 are MRHNA and SNTAGT. CDR3 DNA sequence: TGTGCCAGCAGTGACGCCCCGGGCTACGAGCAGTACTTC. This codes for CASSDAPGYEQYF.

V and J are TRBV5-1 and TRBJ2-7; 11 bases match TRBD2. CDR1 is SGHRS and CDR2 is YFSETQ in the germline V gene. This CDR3 contains 15 residues. V dropped 3 bases and J dropped 3; count of bases not matched to a gene: 5. In DNA form, the CDR3 reads TGCGCCAGCAGCTACCTAGCGGGAGGCCACTACGAGCAGTACTTC. Translation gives CASSYLAGGHYEQYF.

This clone was observed a single time. V usage is TRBV27 and J usage is TRBJ2-3; 9 bases are shared with TRBD1. Germline V gene data show CDR1 as MNHEY and CDR2 as SMNVEV (reference sequence). J gave up 3 bases and V 7 bases, and 14 bases lay outside the gene matches. This CDR3 has 17 residues. The CDR3 spells CASIWGQGSTGTDTQYF. In DNA form, the CDR3 reads TGTGCCAGCATCTGGGGACAGGGCTCCACCGGGACAGATACGCAGTATTTT.

The chain joins TRBV11-2 to TRBJ2-5; TRBD2 agrees at 11 bases. Losses at the gene ends were 5 bases for V and 1 base for J; bases not matched to a gene: 6. The CDR3 runs to 16 residues. Germline V lookup: CDR1 SGHAT, CDR2 FQNNGV. This CDR3 is CASSLRTSGLQETQYF. CDR3 bases: TGTGCCAGCAGCCTACGGACTAGCGGGCTCCAAGAGACCCAGTACTTC.

This rearrangement joins TRBV28 to TRBJ2-3, with 10 nucleotides matching TRBD2. The germline CDR1 and CDR2 sequences are MDHEN and SYDVKM. Germline trimming cut 2 bases from V and 1 base from J; bases unmatched to any gene: 0. This CDR3 comprises 15 residues. The CDR3 nucleotides are TGTGCCAGCAGTTTAGGGACTAGCGGCACAGATACGCAGTATTTT. Translating it yields CASSLGTSGTDTQYF.

The chain couples TRBV5-4 to TRBJ1-2, with D possibly matching TRBD1 (5 bases). The V gene's germline CDR1 is SGHNT and CDR2 YYREEE (reference sequence). The V end lost 4 bases, the J end lost 6 bases, and 16 bases lay between the germline ends. This CDR3 comprises 14 residues. This chain's CDR3 is CASSVFSGGDGYTF. The DNA of the CDR3 is TGTGCCAGCAGCGTATTCTCGGGGGGTGATGGCTACACCTTC.

The chain carries TRBV14 and TRBJ2-7; D perhaps matches TRBD1 (6 bases). CDR1 and CDR2 from the germline V gene are SGHDN and FVKESK. Trimming shortened V by 1 base and J by 3 bases, and 13 bases separated the two germline ends. This CDR3 region has 15 residues. The CDR3: CASSQGTASRYEQYF. In nucleotides, the CDR3 is TGTGCCAGCAGCCAAGGGACAGCCAGCCGCTACGAGCAGTACTTC.

The rearrangement links TRBV5-5 to TRBJ2-7, with D maybe TRBD2 (5 bases). Germline V lookup: CDR1 SGHKS, CDR2 YYEKEE (reference sequence). V was trimmed by 0 bases and J by 4 bases, leaving 17 bases between them. This CDR3 has 16 residues. The CDR3 bases are TGTGCCAGCAGCTTGGAGGAGCGGTCCCCCTCATACGAGCAGTACTTC. This sequence encodes CASSLEERSPSYEQYF.

This clone was picked up one time. This CDR3 is CASSLTGVLGEQFF. The DNA of the CDR3 is TGCGCCAGCAGCCTGACGGGAGTGTTAGGTGAGCAGTTCTTC. The V gene is TRBV4-1, the J gene TRBJ2-1; TRBD2 might be the D (6 bases). The CDR3 length is 14 residues. Germline CDR1 reads MGHRA; CDR2 reads YSYEKL. V lost 4 bases and J lost 9, with 16 bases in between.

The chain is built from TRBV19 and TRBJ2-5, with D tentatively TRBD2 (6 bases). Trimming cost V 3 bases and J 5 bases, with 10 bases left between them. The length of the CDR3 is 13 residues. CDR1 and CDR2 from the germline V gene are LNHDA and SQIVND (reference sequence). The DNA for the CDR3 is TGTGCCAGTAGTATTCGGGAGTGGGAGACCCAGTACTTC. Protein sequence: CASSIREWETQYF.

The rearrangement uses TRBV2 and TRBJ2-3, with D possibly being TRBD1 (5 bases). The ends were cut back, 3 bases at V and 0 bases at J, with 13 bases in the middle. Germline CDR1 and CDR2: SNHLY and FYNNEI. This CDR3 region has 16 residues. The CDR3 DNA sequence: TGTGCCAGCAGTGATTTCAGGGCAGGGAGCACAGATACGCAGTATTTT. Its protein product is CASSDFRAGSTDTQYF.

This chain connects TRBV11-2 to TRBJ2-7; TRBD1 matches at 7 bases. Trimming removed 5 bases from V and 2 bases from J; junction bases left unmatched: 6. Germline CDR1 and CDR2: SGHAT and FQNNGV. The CDR3 sequence is 14 residues long. The CDR3 bases are TGTGCCAGCAGCCTCTGGGACAGCCCCTACGAGCAGTACTTC. It codes for CASSLWDSPYEQYF.

This clone was counted a single time. The chain links TRBV19 to TRBJ1-5; maybe TRBD1 (6 bases). CDR1 and CDR2 (germline): LNHDA, SQIVND (reference sequence). V lost 3 bases and J lost 4, with 10 bases in between. The CDR3 has 14 residues. Written as DNA, the CDR3 is TGTGCCAGTAGTATCGGGACACGGAATCAGCCCCAGCATTTT. This translates into CASSIGTRNQPQHF.

This chain links TRBV6-1 with TRBJ2-7; D is perhaps TRBD1 (6 bases). The germline V and J ends were trimmed by 3 bases and 7 bases, with 13 bases remaining between them. This CDR3 spans 13 amino acids. CDR1 is MNHNS, CDR2 SASEGT, per germline. The DNA for the CDR3 is TGTGCCAGCAGTGAGGGATCTACAGGGGAGCAGTACTTC. Translating it yields CASSEGSTGEQYF.

The chain couples TRBV7-2 to TRBJ1-5, with a possible D match to TRBD1 (5 bases). Germline-derived CDR1 and CDR2 are SGHTA and FQGNSA. This CDR3 is 16 amino acids long. Trimming shortened V by 1 base and J by 0 bases, and 10 bases separated the two germline ends. The CDR3 DNA reads as TGTGCCAGCAGCTTAGGGGTCCAGGGTAGCAATCAGCCCCAGCATTTT. Translation: CASSLGVQGSNQPQHF.

This clone has a single count. V gene TRBV5-6 combines with J gene TRBJ2-7, with a possible D match to TRBD2 (5 bases). The CDR3 sequence is 15 residues long. Deletions cut 0 bases from V and 7 bases from J, with 17 bases between. Germline CDR1 reads SGHDT; CDR2 reads YYEEEE. The CDR3 spells CASSLGGRGNREQYF. In DNA form, the CDR3 reads TGTGCCAGCAGCTTGGGAGGCAGAGGGAATAGGGAGCAGTACTTC.

This chain joins TRBV29-1 and TRBJ1-1; D perhaps matches TRBD1 (6 bases). V lost 2 bases and J lost 6, with 13 bases in between. The CDR3 covers 13 residues. The germline CDR1 and CDR2 sequences are SQVTM and ANQGSEA. DNA for the CDR3: TGCAGCGTTGAACAGGGGCCAGGGGCTGAAGCTTTCTTT. Translation: CSVEQGPGAEAFF.

V is TRBV2 and J is TRBJ2-5; the D gene is possibly TRBD2 (6 bases). Germline assignment: CDR1 SNHLY and CDR2 FYNNEI. There are 14 residues in the CDR3. V dropped 1 base and J dropped 6 bases, with 12 bases sitting between them. CDR3 in DNA: TGTGCCAGCAGTGAAGGTGCTAGCGAAAAGACCCAGTACTTC. The encoded protein is CASSEGASEKTQYF.

This clone appeared once. The V and J genes are TRBV12-3 or TRBV12-4 and TRBJ1-1; D is unresolved. Trimming shortened V by 5 bases and J by 5 bases, and 3 bases separated the two germline ends. The CDR3 is 10 amino acids. For the CDR3, the DNA is TGTGCCAGCAGTCTTACTGAAGCTTTCTTT. Its translation: CASSLTEAFF.

The chain joins TRBV5-4 to TRBJ2-7, with 7 bases matching TRBD2. Germline CDR1 is SGHNT and CDR2 is YYREEE (reference sequence). V trimming: 4 bases; J trimming: 4 bases; junction bases outside the gene matches: 14. The CDR3 consists of 16 residues. CDR3 DNA sequence: TGTGCCAGCAGCGGGGGACTGGGCGGGAGATCGTACGAGCAGTACTTC. Translated: CASSGGLGGRSYEQYF.

This clone was observed a handful of times. This sequence joins TRBV28 and TRBJ2-1, with 8 bases identical to TRBD2. With 2 bases clipped from V and 3 bases from J, the junction kept 6 bases outside the gene matches. The CDR3 runs 16 residues. Germline V lookup: CDR1 MDHEN, CDR2 SYDVKM. The CDR3 region has the DNA TGTGCCAGCAGTTTACTCCCGGGAGGGAACTACAATGAGCAGTTCTTC. This sequence encodes CASSLLPGGNYNEQFF.

The chain couples TRBV28 to TRBJ2-3, with D perhaps matching TRBD2 (5 bases). Trimming took off 3 bases at V and 2 bases at J, with 12 bases between the two ends. The CDR3 contains 15 residues. Germline CDR1 and CDR2: MDHEN and SYDVKM. Here the CDR3 DNA reads TGTGCCAGCAGTTTCCGGGGTAGGACCACAGATACGCAGTATTTT. This sequence encodes CASSFRGRTTDTQYF.